This T cell receptor (beta chain) stems from a study of shared clonotypes between healthy human individuals. Repertoires were generated with immunoSEQ multiplex PCR, while TCRdb's copy carries only in-frame clones and drops some. The data show some 1.4 million clones, with approximately 97% seen just once and over 1% held by the top ten. The sequencing sample was made of naive CD4+ T cells sorted from blood. Subset specified: CD45RA+ positively selected. This TCR derives from a man aged 25-40 years in good health.

CDR3 DNA sequence: TGTGCCAGCAGCGTAACTCCGGGACAAGGGCTCTCTAATCGAAACACCATATATTTT. Its translation is CASSVTPGQGLSNRNTIYF. The chain employs TRBV9 and TRBJ1-3; D may be TRBD1 (6 bases). CDR1 is SGDLS, CDR2 YYNGEE, per germline. The CDR3 is 19 amino acids. V shed 1 base and J shed 5 bases, with 25 bases lying between them.